A single sample is the source of the 27 T cell receptor beta chains below, sequenced in a study of graft-versus-host responses after intestinal transplantation. The culture paired approximately 200,000 irradiated violet-dye-labeled stimulators with approximately 200,000 CFSE-labeled responders. Here immunoSEQ multiplex PCR was the method, and the copy in TCRdb shows in-frame clones only, minus some. The table has about 2,200 clones, about 37% seen once. The material was alloreactive CD8+ T cells from a mixed lymphocyte reaction culture, obtained before transplantation. Described subset: CFSE-low proliferating T cells sorted from roughly six-day pre-transplant mixed lymphocyte reaction (GvH or HvG direction). These receptors were obtained from a human patient who was an organ donor for intestinal transplantation.

In its sample, this clone ranks as large (0.1 to 1%). V is TRBV9 and J is TRBJ1-6, with a weak D call TRBD1 (6 bases). The CDR3 has 16 residues. Trimming took 4 bases from V and 4 from J, leaving 15 bases between them. In germline, CDR1 is SGDLS, CDR2 YYNGEE. The CDR3 coding sequence is TGTGCCAGCAGCCCAAAAGACAGGACTTATAATTCACCCCTCCACTTT. Its protein is CASSPKDRTYNSPLHF.

This clone was seen only a few times. J is TRBJ2-7 and V is TRBV28; D may be TRBD1 (5 bases). Trimming removed 5 bases from V and 3 bases from J, with 17 bases in between. This CDR3 spans 15 amino acids. Germline CDR1 MDHEN, CDR2 SYDVKM. The CDR3, as DNA: TGTGCCAGCAGTCCCGCCCCAGGGTCCAACTACGAGCAGTACTTC. Protein: CASSPAPGSNYEQYF.

The rearrangement uses TRBV5-1 and TRBJ2-3; 10 bases are a match to TRBD2. The CDR3 contains 20 residues. Germline V gives CDR1 SGHRS, CDR2 YFSETQ. Trimming at V came to 0 bases and at J to 3 bases, leaving 16 bases not matched to a gene. CDR3 residues: CASSLEPYGWTSGITDTQYF. In DNA form, the CDR3 reads TGCGCCAGCAGCTTGGAGCCATACGGATGGACTAGCGGTATAACAGATACGCAGTATTTT.

By share, this clone ranks as large (0.1 to 1%). J is TRBJ1-2 and V is TRBV14; D not resolved. Germline CDR1 SGHDN, CDR2 FVKESK. The CDR3 consists of 14 residues. V was clipped by 3 bases and J by 5 bases, with 13 bases between them. The CDR3 DNA follows: TGTGCCAGCAGCCAGCTCACCACAGAGTATGGCTACACCTTC. Translating gives CASSQLTTEYGYTF.

This clone has just a few counts. This sequence joins TRBV10-2 and TRBJ2-7, with 10 bases identical to TRBD2. The trim removed 4 bases at V and 5 bases at J, leaving 5 bases unmatched. The length of the CDR3 is 14 residues. Germline CDR1 reads WSHSY; CDR2 reads SAAADI. The CDR3 nucleotides are TGCGCCAGCAGTGGGACTAGCGGCGGGGACGAGCAGTACTTC. This gives the protein CASSGTSGGDEQYF.

This clone was seen only a few times. This chain links TRBV11-1 with TRBJ2-7; 11 nucleotides match TRBD1. The CDR3 is made up of 14 amino acids. Unmatched junction bases numbered 4, after V lost 5 bases and J lost 4 bases. Germline lookup yields CDR1 SGHAT and CDR2 FQDESV (reference sequence). CDR3 bases: TGTGCCAGCAGCCCGGGGACAGGGGGTTACGAGCAGTACTTC. Translation gives CASSPGTGGYEQYF.

V and J are TRBV6-5 and TRBJ2-5; 10 bases line up with TRBD2. The CDR3 is made up of 15 amino acids. V dropped 6 bases and J dropped 5; count of bases not matched to a gene: 9. CDR1 MNHEY and CDR2 SVGAGI come from the germline V gene. The CDR3 nucleotides are TGTGCCAGCAGCCGGACTAGCGGCCTTGGGGAGACCCAGTACTTC. It is translated as CASSRTSGLGETQYF.

The chain joins TRBV28 to TRBJ2-6; a weak D match, TRBD1 (6 bases). The CDR3 is made up of 19 amino acids. Germline values: CDR1 MDHEN, CDR2 SYDVKM. The V end lost 2 bases, the J end lost 1 base, and 18 bases lay between the germline ends. As DNA, the CDR3 is TGTGCCAGCAGTTTAGACCGCATTCTCAGGGGATCTGGGGCCAACGTCCTGACTTTC. It encodes CASSLDRILRGSGANVLTF.

The V and J genes are TRBV9 and TRBJ1-2, with D hard to call. The CDR3 loop spans 18 amino acids. Trimming stripped 0 bases from V and 3 bases from J, with 21 bases between. Germline V gene sequence: CDR1 SGDLS, CDR2 YYNGEE. DNA for the CDR3: TGTGCCAGCAGCGTAGGAAATATGAACCCGCTTCGGGACTATGGCTACACCTTC. Amino acids: CASSVGNMNPLRDYGYTF.

In its sample, this clone ranks as large. Within the sample, other DNA sequences also encode this same CDR3. In DNA, the CDR3 is TGTGCCAGCAGTTTAGGACACTCCTACGAGCAGTACTTC. Residues: CASSLGHSYEQYF. The J gene is TRBJ2-7, the V gene TRBV27, with D possibly TRBD1 on 5 matching bases. CDR1 and CDR2 from the germline V gene are MNHEY and SMNVEV (reference sequence). Trimming took 2 bases from V and 0 from J, leaving 5 bases between them. There are 13 residues in the CDR3.

V gene TRBV5-1 combines with J gene TRBJ1-2; 10 bases fit TRBD1. This CDR3 spans 18 amino acids. Germline-derived CDR1 and CDR2 are SGHRS and YFSETQ. V trimming: 3 bases; J trimming: 0 bases; junction bases outside the gene matches: 11. The CDR3 loop reads CASSWWGTGAPANYGYTF. For the CDR3, the DNA is TGCGCCAGCAGCTGGTGGGGGACAGGGGCTCCAGCTAACTATGGCTACACCTTC.

The V call is TRBV27, the J call TRBJ1-1, with D maybe TRBD1 (5 bases). The ends were cut back, 6 bases at V and 1 base at J, with 9 bases in the middle. The length of the CDR3 is 13 residues. Per the germline V gene, CDR1 is MNHEY and CDR2 is SMNVEV (reference sequence). CDR3 loop: CASSQTGNTEAFF. The CDR3 coding sequence is TGTGCCAGCAGCCAAACAGGGAACACTGAAGCTTTCTTT.

CDR3 amino acids: CASSPQTGVNYEQYF. In nucleotides, the CDR3 is TGCGCCAGCAGTCCACAAACTGGGGTTAACTACGAGCAGTACTTC. The V gene is TRBV4-1, the J gene TRBJ2-7; D is ambiguous. Germline V gene sequence: CDR1 MGHRA, CDR2 YSYEKL. The CDR3 totals 15 residues. Trimming removed 6 bases at V and 3 bases at J, with 18 bases between.

This sequence joins TRBV6-5 and TRBJ1-1; D not resolved. This CDR3 contains 11 residues. The V and J ends lost 8 bases and 8 bases respectively, with 12 bases between them. CDR1 MNHEY and CDR2 SVGAGI come from the germline V gene. DNA for the CDR3: TGTGCCAGCCCGGGGTGGTCGGAAGCTTTCTTT. It yields the protein CASPGWSEAFF.

This chain uses TRBV5-1 with TRBJ2-6; D may be TRBD1 or TRBD2 (5 bases each). Trimming shortened V by 2 bases and J by 4 bases, and 22 bases separated the two germline ends. Germline V gene lookup returns CDR1 SGHRS and CDR2 YFSETQ. The CDR3 runs 19 residues. CDR3 DNA: TGCGCCAGCAGCTTTTACCCCGGGCCCGTAGGGGACGGGGCCAACGTCCTGACTTTC. Its translation is CASSFYPGPVGDGANVLTF.

This clone is labeled medium-sized. The chain joins TRBV28 to TRBJ2-7; D uncertain. This CDR3 comprises 12 residues. The V end lost 5 bases, the J end lost 0 bases, and 5 bases lay between the germline ends. Germline lookup yields CDR1 MDHEN and CDR2 SYDVKM. This CDR3 reads CASSDISYEQYF. The CDR3 DNA reads as TGTGCCAGCAGTGACATCTCCTACGAGCAGTACTTC.

This clone has only one observation. CDR3 amino acids: CAWSMAGTTGELFF. The DNA of the CDR3 is TGTGCCTGGAGTATGGCAGGCACCACCGGGGAGCTGTTTTTT. The J gene is TRBJ2-2, the V gene TRBV30; no clear D. CDR3 length equals 14 residues. The V gene lost 2 bases and the J gene lost 4 bases, with 11 bases spanning the gap. Germline V gives CDR1 GTSNPN, CDR2 SVGIG (reference sequence).

This clone was detected only a few times. As DNA, the CDR3 is TGTGCCAGCAGCTTTAGCGGTTCCACAGATACGCAGTATTTT. Translating gives CASSFSGSTDTQYF. This chain connects TRBV7-9 to TRBJ2-3, with a tentative D call TRBD2 (6 bases). Trimming shortened V by 3 bases and J by 2 bases, and 9 bases separated the two germline ends. Germline assignment: CDR1 SEHNR and CDR2 FQNEAQ (reference sequence). This CDR3 comprises 14 residues.

The gene calls are TRBV5-4 and TRBJ1-1; D not resolved. V dropped 7 bases and J dropped 4 bases, with 14 bases sitting between them. Germline CDR1 reads SGHNT; CDR2 reads YYREEE (reference sequence). The CDR3 has 13 amino acids. For the CDR3, the DNA is TGTGCCAGCCTTCCCGACCTGGGCACTGAAGCTTTCTTT. Its protein is CASLPDLGTEAFF.

The chain joins TRBV4-1 to TRBJ1-2; 8 bases align to TRBD1. The trim removed 0 bases at V and 3 bases at J, leaving 3 bases unmatched. Germline loops: CDR1 MGHRA, CDR2 YSYEKL. This CDR3 is built from 15 residues. The CDR3 spells CASSQDQGAHYGYTF. The CDR3 region has the DNA TGCGCCAGCAGCCAAGATCAGGGGGCCCACTATGGCTACACCTTC.

This sequence joins TRBV6-6 and TRBJ2-5, with 9 bases identical to TRBD2. This CDR3 contains 13 residues. Germline V lookup: CDR1 MNHNY, CDR2 SVGAGI (reference sequence). V shed 7 bases, J shed 5 bases, and the junction held 5 bases outside the gene matches. DNA of the CDR3: TGTGCCAGCACGTGGCGGGAGGGGGAGACCCAGTACTTC. This sequence encodes CASTWREGETQYF.

The chain links TRBV27 to TRBJ1-1; D is possibly TRBD1 (5 bases). Looked up from germline, CDR1 is MNHEY and CDR2 is SMNVEV (reference sequence). This CDR3 is 14 amino acids long. V lost 0 bases and J lost 11, with 16 bases in between. CDR3 DNA: TGTGCCAGCAGTTTATCGTCCAGGGATCCCATCGCTTTCTTT. Amino acids: CASSLSSRDPIAFF.

CDR3 bases: TGTGCCAGCAGCTTATTATCCGGAGAAGAGACCCAGTACTTC. This encodes CASSLLSGEETQYF. This chain connects TRBV7-8 to TRBJ2-5; no definite D call. This CDR3 is built from 14 residues. Looked up from germline, CDR1 is SGHVS and CDR2 is FQNEAQ. V dropped 2 bases and J dropped 3 bases, with 10 bases sitting between them.

The chain is built from TRBV4-1 and TRBJ2-1; D is unresolved. Trimming removed 4 bases at V and 9 bases at J, with 13 bases between. CDR3 length: 13 residues. CDR1 and CDR2 (germline): MGHRA, YSYEKL. For the CDR3, the DNA is TGCGCCAGCAGCCCCCCACCAAACGGTGAGCAGTTCTTC. Translation gives CASSPPPNGEQFF.

The V gene is TRBV7-2, the J gene TRBJ2-7; D is possibly TRBD1 or TRBD2 (5 bases each). The germline CDR1 and CDR2 sequences are SGHTA and FQGNSA. The ends were cut back, 1 base at V and 3 bases at J, with 10 bases in the middle. The CDR3 length is 14 residues. Here the CDR3 reads CASSLGGTLYEQYF. DNA of the CDR3: TGTGCCAGCAGCTTAGGGGGGACGCTCTACGAGCAGTACTTC.

By share, this clone ranks as medium-sized. The chain joins TRBV28 to TRBJ1-1; a weak D match, TRBD1 (5 bases). CDR3 length: 17 residues. Germline lookup yields CDR1 MDHEN and CDR2 SYDVKM. The V end lost 6 bases, the J end lost 11 bases, and 31 bases lay between the germline ends. DNA of the CDR3: TGTGCCAGCAGCTCCTTAATAATGGGGAGGGGTGGGGGTATCGCTTTCTTT. Translated, it gives CASSSLIMGRGGGIAFF.

The chain carries TRBV5-1 and TRBJ2-1, with TRBD2 identical over 9 bases. The trim removed 4 bases at V and 4 bases at J, leaving 6 bases unmatched. Germline loops: CDR1 SGHRS, CDR2 YFSETQ. CDR3 length equals 15 residues. Here the CDR3 reads CASSLTSGLYNEQFF. CDR3 nucleotides: TGCGCCAGCAGCCTGACTAGCGGCCTTTACAATGAGCAGTTCTTC.